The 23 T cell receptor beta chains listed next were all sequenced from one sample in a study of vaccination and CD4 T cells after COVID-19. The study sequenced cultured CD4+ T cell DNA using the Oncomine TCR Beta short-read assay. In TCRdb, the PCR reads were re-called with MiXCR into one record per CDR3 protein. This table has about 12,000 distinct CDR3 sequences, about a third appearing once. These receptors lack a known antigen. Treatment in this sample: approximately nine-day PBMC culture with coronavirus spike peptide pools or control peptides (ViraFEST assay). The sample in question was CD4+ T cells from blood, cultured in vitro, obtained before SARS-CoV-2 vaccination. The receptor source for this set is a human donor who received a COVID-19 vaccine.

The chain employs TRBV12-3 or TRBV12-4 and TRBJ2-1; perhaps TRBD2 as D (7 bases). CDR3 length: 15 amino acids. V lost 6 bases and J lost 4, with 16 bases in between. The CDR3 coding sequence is TGTGCCAGCAGGCGCGGAGCGGGGACATACAATGAGCAGTTCTTC. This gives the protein CASRRGAGTYNEQFF.

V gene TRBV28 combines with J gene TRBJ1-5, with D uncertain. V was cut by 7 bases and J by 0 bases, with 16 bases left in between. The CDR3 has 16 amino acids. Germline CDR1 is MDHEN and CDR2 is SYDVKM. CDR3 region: CASTSSSGFSNQPQHF. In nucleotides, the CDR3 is TGTGCCAGCACTTCCTCGAGTGGCTTTAGCAATCAGCCCCAGCATTTT.

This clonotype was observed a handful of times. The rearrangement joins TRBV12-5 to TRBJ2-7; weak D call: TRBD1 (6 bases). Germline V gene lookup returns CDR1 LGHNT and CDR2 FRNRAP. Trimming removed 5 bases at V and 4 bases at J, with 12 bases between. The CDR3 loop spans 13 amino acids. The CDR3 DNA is TGTGCTAGTGGTCTCACAGGGAAGTACGAGCAGTACTTC. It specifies CASGLTGKYEQYF.

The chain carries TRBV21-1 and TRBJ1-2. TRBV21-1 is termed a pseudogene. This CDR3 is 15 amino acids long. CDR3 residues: CASSIIRPLCYGYTF. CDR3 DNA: TGTGCCAGCAGCATCATAAGGCCGCTGTGCTATGGCTACACCTTC.

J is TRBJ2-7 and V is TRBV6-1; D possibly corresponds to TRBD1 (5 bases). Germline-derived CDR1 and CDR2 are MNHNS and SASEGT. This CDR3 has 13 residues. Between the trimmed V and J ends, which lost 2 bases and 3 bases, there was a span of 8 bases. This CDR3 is CASSESDSYEQYF. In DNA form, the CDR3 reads TGTGCCAGCAGTGAATCCGACAGCTACGAGCAGTACTTC.

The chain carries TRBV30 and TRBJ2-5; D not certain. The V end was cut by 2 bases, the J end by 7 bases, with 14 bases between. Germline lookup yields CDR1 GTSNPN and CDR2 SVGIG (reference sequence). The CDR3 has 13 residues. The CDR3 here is CAWSPLAFGTQYF. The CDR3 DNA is TGTGCCTGGAGTCCGCTCGCATTCGGGACCCAGTACTTC.

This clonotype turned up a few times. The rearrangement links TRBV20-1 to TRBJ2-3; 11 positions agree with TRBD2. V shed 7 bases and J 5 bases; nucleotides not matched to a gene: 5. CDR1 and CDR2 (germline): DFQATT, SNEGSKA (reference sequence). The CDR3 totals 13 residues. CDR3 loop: CSGTSGGGDTQYF. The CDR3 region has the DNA TGCAGTGGCACTAGCGGGGGCGGAGATACGCAGTATTTT.

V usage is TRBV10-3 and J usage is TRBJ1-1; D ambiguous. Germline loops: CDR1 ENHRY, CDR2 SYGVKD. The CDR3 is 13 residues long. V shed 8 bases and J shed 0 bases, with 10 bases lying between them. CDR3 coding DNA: TGTGCCATCTCTAGAGGAATGAACACTGAAGCTTTCTTT. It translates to CAISRGMNTEAFF.

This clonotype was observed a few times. CDR3 sequence (DNA): TGCAGTGCTAGACGGTCAGGGGGTACAGAAAAACTGTTTTTT. This gives the protein CSARRSGGTEKLFF. The genes are TRBV20-1 and TRBJ1-4; 7 nucleotides agree with TRBD1. The V gene's germline CDR1 is DFQATT and CDR2 SNEGSKA (reference sequence). The CDR3 sequence is 14 residues long. J gave up 8 bases and V 2 bases, and 8 bases lay outside the gene matches.

CDR3 loop: CSARPTETQYF. CDR3 in DNA: TGCAGTGCTAGACCAACAGAGACCCAGTACTTC. The V and J genes are TRBV20-1 and TRBJ2-5, with D unresolved. Germline CDR1 reads DFQATT; CDR2 reads SNEGSKA (reference sequence). The CDR3 is made up of 11 amino acids. The V and J ends lost 2 bases and 4 bases respectively, with 5 bases between them.

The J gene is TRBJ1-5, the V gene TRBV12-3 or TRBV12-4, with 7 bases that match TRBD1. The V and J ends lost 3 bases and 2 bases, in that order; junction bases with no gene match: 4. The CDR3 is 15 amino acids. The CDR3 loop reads CASSFIGQGNQPQHF. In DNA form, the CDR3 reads TGTGCCAGCAGTTTTATAGGACAGGGCAATCAGCCCCAGCATTTT.

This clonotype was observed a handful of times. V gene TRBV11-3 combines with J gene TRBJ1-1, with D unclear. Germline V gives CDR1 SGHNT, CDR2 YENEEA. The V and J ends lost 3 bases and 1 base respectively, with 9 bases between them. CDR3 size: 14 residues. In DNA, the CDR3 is TGTGCCAGCAGCTTTGCACATACGAACACTGAAGCTTTCTTT. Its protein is CASSFAHTNTEAFF.

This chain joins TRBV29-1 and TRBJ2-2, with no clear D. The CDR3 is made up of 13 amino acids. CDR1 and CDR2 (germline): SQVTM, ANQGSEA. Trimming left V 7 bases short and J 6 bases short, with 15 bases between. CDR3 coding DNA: TGCAGCGGGGGTGGAGATGAGGCCGGGGAGCTGTTTTTT. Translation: CSGGGDEAGELFF.

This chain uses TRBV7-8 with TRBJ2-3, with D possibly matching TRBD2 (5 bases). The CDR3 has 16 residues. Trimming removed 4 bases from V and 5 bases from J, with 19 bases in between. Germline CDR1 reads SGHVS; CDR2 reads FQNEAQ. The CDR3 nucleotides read TGTGCCAGCAGCTCCCCTAGTTTTCGGGGTAGAGATACGCAGTATTTT. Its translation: CASSSPSFRGRDTQYF.

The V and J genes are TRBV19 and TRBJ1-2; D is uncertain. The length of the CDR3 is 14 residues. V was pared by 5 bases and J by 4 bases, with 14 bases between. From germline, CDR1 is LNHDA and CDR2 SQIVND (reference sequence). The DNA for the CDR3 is TGTGCCAGTAGTCCGGGTCCGAATTTCTATGGCTACACCTTC. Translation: CASSPGPNFYGYTF.

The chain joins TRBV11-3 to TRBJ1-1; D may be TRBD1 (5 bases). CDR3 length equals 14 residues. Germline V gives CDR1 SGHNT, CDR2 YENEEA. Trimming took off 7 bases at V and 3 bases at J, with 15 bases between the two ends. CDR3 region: CASTSGEGYTEAFF. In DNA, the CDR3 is TGTGCCAGCACCTCCGGGGAGGGGTACACTGAAGCTTTCTTT.

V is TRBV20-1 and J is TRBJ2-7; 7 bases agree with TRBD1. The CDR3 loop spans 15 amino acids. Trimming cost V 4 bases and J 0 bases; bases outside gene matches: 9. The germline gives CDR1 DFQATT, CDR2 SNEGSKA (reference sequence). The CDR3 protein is CSATFPGQLSYEQYF. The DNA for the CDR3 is TGCAGTGCTACCTTCCCGGGACAGCTCTCCTACGAGCAGTACTTC.

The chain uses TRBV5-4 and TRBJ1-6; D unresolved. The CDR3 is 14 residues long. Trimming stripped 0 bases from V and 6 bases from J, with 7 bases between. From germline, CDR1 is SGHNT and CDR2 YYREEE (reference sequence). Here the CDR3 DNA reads TGTGCCAGCAGCTTGGACTTCCCTAATTCACCCCTCCACTTT. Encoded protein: CASSLDFPNSPLHF.

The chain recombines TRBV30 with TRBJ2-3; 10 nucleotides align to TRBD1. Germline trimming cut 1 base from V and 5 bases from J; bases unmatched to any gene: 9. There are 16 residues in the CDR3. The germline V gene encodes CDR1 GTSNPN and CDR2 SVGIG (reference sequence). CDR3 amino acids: CAWSGFAGQGRDTQYF. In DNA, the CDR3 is TGTGCCTGGAGTGGCTTCGCGGGACAGGGGAGAGATACGCAGTATTTT.

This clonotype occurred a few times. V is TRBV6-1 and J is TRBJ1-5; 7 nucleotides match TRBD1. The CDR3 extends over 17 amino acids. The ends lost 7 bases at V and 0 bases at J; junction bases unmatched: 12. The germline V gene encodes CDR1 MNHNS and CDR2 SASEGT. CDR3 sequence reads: CASKMSGTDYSNQPQHF. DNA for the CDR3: TGTGCCAGCAAGATGTCCGGGACAGACTATAGCAATCAGCCCCAGCATTTT.

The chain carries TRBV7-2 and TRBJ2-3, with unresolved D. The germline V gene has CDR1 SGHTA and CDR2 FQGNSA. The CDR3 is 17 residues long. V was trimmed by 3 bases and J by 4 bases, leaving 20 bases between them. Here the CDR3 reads CASSFGPKITRADTQYF. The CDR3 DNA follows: TGTGCCAGCAGCTTTGGGCCAAAAATAACCCGGGCAGATACGCAGTATTTT.

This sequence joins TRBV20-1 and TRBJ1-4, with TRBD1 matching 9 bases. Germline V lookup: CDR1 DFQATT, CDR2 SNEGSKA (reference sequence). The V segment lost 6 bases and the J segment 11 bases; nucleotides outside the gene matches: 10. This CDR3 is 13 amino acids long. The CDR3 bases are TGCAGTGCCCCTTCTACAGACAGGGGGAAACTGTTTTTT. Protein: CSAPSTDRGKLFF.

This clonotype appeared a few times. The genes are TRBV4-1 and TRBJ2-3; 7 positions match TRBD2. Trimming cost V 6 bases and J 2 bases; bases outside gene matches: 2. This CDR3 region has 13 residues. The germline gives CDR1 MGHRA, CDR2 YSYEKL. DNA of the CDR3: TGCGCCAGCAGGGGGGACTACACAGATACGCAGTATTTT. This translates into CASRGDYTDTQYF.